The 11 T cell receptor beta chains in this list originate from one sample, sequenced in a study of T cells in Graves' hyperthyroidism and ophthalmopathy. From RNA transcripts, TCR beta CDR3 regions were amplified. During a first-round RT-PCR of the TCR CDR3, the HTBI primer set was used. Each CDR3 protein is one row after TCRdb ran MiXCR on the multiplex PCR reads. The sample lists roughly 250,000 distinct CDR3 sequences; about 15% were seen once. Sequencing input: blood. Every receptor here comes from a woman between 18 and 29 years old with Graves' ophthalmopathy.

Comments on this clonotype: A read error may be the cause here, since a much bigger clone is one base away. J is TRBJ1-4 and V is TRBV7-6; no clear D gene. Germline CDR1 is SGHVS and CDR2 is FNYEAQ. The CDR3 contains 9 residues. In DNA form, the CDR3 reads TGTGCCAGCAAAGAAAGACTGTTTTTT. It encodes CASKERLFF.

This clonotype was found many times. The rearrangement joins TRBV2 to TRBJ1-2, with D uncertain. The V and J ends lost 3 bases and 4 bases respectively, with 18 bases between them. Germline V gene lookup returns CDR1 SNHLY and CDR2 FYNNEI. This CDR3 has 16 amino acids. CDR3 sequence (DNA): TGTGCCAGCAGTGAGTCGACATGGTCCCCTATCTATGGCTACACCTTC. Protein sequence: CASSESTWSPIYGYTF.

This clonotype was seen at least ten times. J is TRBJ2-3 and V is TRBV30; a possible D gene is TRBD1 (6 bases). Per the germline V gene, CDR1 is GTSNPN and CDR2 is SVGIG (reference sequence). The CDR3 totals 14 residues. The V end was cut by 3 bases, the J end by 2 bases, with 12 bases between. The CDR3 nucleotides read TGTGCCTGGAGGCAGGGGTTCGTCACAGATACGCAGTATTTT. It translates to CAWRQGFVTDTQYF.

This clonotype appeared a few times. V is TRBV19 and J is TRBJ1-6; a weak D match, TRBD1 (5 bases). The CDR3 has 17 amino acids. Trimming stripped 3 bases from V and 4 bases from J, with 16 bases between. The germline V gene has CDR1 LNHDA and CDR2 SQIVND (reference sequence). The CDR3 is CASSINTGRTYNSPLHF. CDR3 nucleotides: TGTGCCAGTAGTATCAATACGGGACGAACATATAATTCACCCCTCCACTTT.

In this sample, this clonotype turned up many times. CDR3 region: CASSQVPAGQGKSPLHF. DNA for the CDR3: TGCGCCAGCAGCCAAGTGCCCGCGGGACAGGGGAAATCACCCCTCCACTTT. The rearrangement links TRBV4-1 to TRBJ1-6; TRBD1 agrees at 10 bases. Germline assignment: CDR1 MGHRA and CDR2 YSYEKL. The CDR3 is 17 residues long. J gave up 10 bases and V 1 base, and 10 bases lay outside the gene matches.

This clonotype was picked up many times. V is TRBV4-3 and J is TRBJ2-3; TRBD2 aligns across 11 bases. Germline-derived CDR1 and CDR2 are LGHNA and YSLEER. The CDR3 sequence is 16 residues long. J was trimmed by 6 bases and V by 4 bases; bases with no gene match: 9. The CDR3 DNA is TGCGCCAGCAGCCCCGATTTAGCGGGAGGGGATGATACGCAGTATTTT. Its translation is CASSPDLAGGDDTQYF.

This clonotype showed up many times. The chain combines TRBV7-2 with TRBJ1-2; D ambiguous. From germline, CDR1 is SGHTA and CDR2 FQGNSA. Trimming took 3 bases from V and 1 from J, leaving 6 bases between them. CDR3 length equals 13 residues. CDR3 in DNA: TGTGCCAGCAGCTTTGGGCGTAACTATGGCTACACCTTC. Amino acids: CASSFGRNYGYTF.

This clonotype was seen repeatedly, ten times or more. The rearrangement joins TRBV3-1 to TRBJ2-5, with D hard to call. Germline CDR1 and CDR2: LGHDT and YNNKEL (reference sequence). The CDR3 sequence is 11 residues long. The germline V and J ends were trimmed by 3 bases and 4 bases, with 3 bases remaining between them. The DNA for the CDR3 is TGTGCCAGCAGCCAGAGAGAGACCCAGTACTTC. This translates into CASSQRETQYF.

The chain is built from TRBV28 and TRBJ1-1; possibly TRBD1 for D (6 bases). Per the germline V gene, CDR1 is MDHEN and CDR2 is SYDVKM. The CDR3 is 17 amino acids. Trimming shortened V by 2 bases and J by 5 bases, and 21 bases separated the two germline ends. The CDR3 coding sequence is TGTGCCAGCAGTTTAGGGGACATCCGGGGGGCTGGTACTGAAGCTTTCTTT. Translating it yields CASSLGDIRGAGTEAFF.

This clonotype occurred many times. This chain joins TRBV3-1 and TRBJ2-5; no clear D gene. The CDR3 is 13 amino acids. Germline V gene sequence: CDR1 LGHDT, CDR2 YNNKEL (reference sequence). V lost 4 bases, J lost 9 bases, and 15 bases lay in between. Written as DNA, the CDR3 is TGTGCCAGCAGCCCTAAGTCTATTGATTCCCAGTACTTC. Its translation is CASSPKSIDSQYF.

This clonotype was detected only a few times. This chain connects TRBV29-1 to TRBJ2-5; 8 bases are a match to TRBD2. V lost 6 bases and J lost 2; bases outside the gene matches: 2. The CDR3 runs to 12 residues. The V gene's germline CDR1 is SQVTM and CDR2 ANQGSEA. CDR3 in DNA: TGCAGCGTAACTAGCGGTCAAGAGACCCAGTACTTC. As protein: CSVTSGQETQYF.